This T cell receptor beta chain came from a study of blood T cell repertoires in COVID-19. Study-wide background: Specimens from acute and convalescent COVID-19 originated in the United States, Italy and Spain. The analysed material was cDNA or gDNA that came from T cells, B-cell-depleted T cells, or PBMCs.

A Seattle source enrolled patients during active infection and followed them longitudinally. Per the original methods: How many nucleated cells were present was estimated from reference gene primer amplification. Using immunoSEQ multiplex PCR, the repertoire was profiled, and TCRdb retains in-frame clones only, with some absent. The V and J calls and the clone size are those of that table, but D and trimming were determined from the DNA. The table has roughly 160,000 clones, around 81% seen once; the top ten hold roughly 8.1%. This CDR3 region has 15 residues. The germline V gene has CDR1 LNHDA and CDR2 SQIVND (reference sequence). V dropped 7 bases and J dropped 0 bases, with 13 bases sitting between them.

What was sequenced was peripheral blood. The sequence was obtained from a woman older than 75 with COVID-19, enrolled during active disease. The V call is TRBV19, the J call TRBJ1-3, with D hard to call. CDR3 nucleotides: TGTGCCAGTACTCCCGACGGGAACTCTGGAAACACCATATATTTT. The encoded protein is CASTPDGNSGNTIYF.